This T cell receptor (beta chain) was recorded in a study of human T cells and chemical hapten exposure. In its sample, this clonotype was seen a few times. Specified time point: pre-sensitization, week 0. Regarding treatment: therapeutic diphenylcyclopropenone sensitization with weekly scalp DPC. The CDR3 is 12 amino acids. After removal of 4 bases from V and 7 bases from J, the junction contained 5 bases not matched to a gene. Germline V gene data show CDR1 as SQVTM and CDR2 as ANQGSEA. TCRdb used MiXCR to reprocess the RACE reads, holding one entry per CDR3 protein. This table has fewer than 50,000 distinct CDR3 sequences, about 7.6% appearing once.

The gene calls are TRBV29-1 and TRBJ2-7; 9 nucleotides line up with TRBD2. The TCR originated in a woman in her forties or fifties with alopecia areata. Some clones in this sample may be carry-over from other donors' samples. Sequencing used whole blood, obtained in connection with sensitization to the hapten diphenylcyclopropenone (DPC). CDR3 coding DNA: TGCAGCGTTGTGGGACTAGCTGAAGAGCAGTACTTC. It codes for CSVVGLAEEQYF.